The sequence of this TCR beta chain was determined in a study of T cell repertoires in cytomegalovirus infection. Remarks on this clonotype: The antigen is unknown.

Regarding the study as a whole: Carriage of CMV together with the relevant HLA was identifiable through cumulative public TCR beta family frequency. HLA-C-restricted CMV-specific TCR beta clonotypes prevailed in the ex vivo response.

TCRdb ran MiXCR on the reads and lists one entry per CDR3 protein. The data show 450,000 to 600,000 distinct CDR3 sequences, with about 42% seen just once and around 44% held by the top ten. This TCR was sampled from a human donor in good health (CMV status not recorded). Some clones in this sample may be carry-over from other donors' samples. The sequencing used cultured PBMCs, collected from culture after CMV antigen stimulation.

The CDR3 loop reads CASSSSLDYGYTF. The DNA of the CDR3 is TGTGCCAGCAGCTCAAGTCTGGACTATGGCTACACCTTC. The V and J genes are TRBV7-9 and TRBJ1-2; D is unresolved. CDR3 size: 13 residues. From germline, CDR1 is SEHNR and CDR2 FQNEAQ (reference sequence). Trimming cost V 4 bases and J 3 bases, with 9 bases left between them.